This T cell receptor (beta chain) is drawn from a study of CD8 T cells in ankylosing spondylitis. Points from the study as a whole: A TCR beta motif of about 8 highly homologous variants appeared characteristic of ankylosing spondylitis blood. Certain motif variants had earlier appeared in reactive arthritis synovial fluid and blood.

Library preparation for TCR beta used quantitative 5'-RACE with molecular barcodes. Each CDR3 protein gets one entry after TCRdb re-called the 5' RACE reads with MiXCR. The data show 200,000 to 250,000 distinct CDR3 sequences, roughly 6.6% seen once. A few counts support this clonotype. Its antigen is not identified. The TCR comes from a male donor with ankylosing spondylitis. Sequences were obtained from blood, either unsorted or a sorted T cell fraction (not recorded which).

The CDR3 loop is CASSPVEQFF. CDR3 nucleotide sequence: TGTGCCAGCAGCCCCGTGGAGCAGTTCTTC. The rearrangement uses TRBV7-9 and TRBJ2-1; D ambiguous. Germline CDR1 is SEHNR and CDR2 is FQNEAQ (reference sequence). The CDR3 is made up of 10 amino acids. Trimming shortened V by 5 bases and J by 10 bases, and 6 bases separated the two germline ends. Full variable domain (missing parts from reference TRBV7-9 and TRBJ2-1): DTGVSQNPRHKITKRGQNVTFRCDPISEHNRLYWYRQTLGQGPEFLTYFQNEAQLEKSRLLSDRFSAERPKGSFSTLEIQRTEQGDSAMYLCASSPVEQFFGPGTRLTVL.